This entry lists 10 T cell receptor beta chains sequenced from one sample in a study of cytomegalovirus exposure and HLA in healthy donors. Vbeta (60) and Jbeta (13) primers were used in the PCR. The method was immunoSEQ multiplex PCR; TCRdb's version includes in-frame clones alone and lacks a portion of them. The table has 130,000 to 150,000 clones, around 85% seen once. The sample consisted of PBMCs. Source of these receptors: a man aged 40-55 years in good health and CMV-seropositive.

The chain is built from TRBV2 and TRBJ1-1; possibly TRBD1 for D (5 bases). V was clipped by 7 bases and J by 0 bases, with 15 bases between them. Germline assignment: CDR1 SNHLY and CDR2 FYNNEI. The CDR3 has 15 residues. The CDR3 protein is CASKAGHSMNTEAFF. CDR3 DNA sequence: TGTGCCAGCAAAGCAGGACACAGTATGAACACTGAAGCTTTCTTT.

V gene TRBV6-1 combines with J gene TRBJ2-1; TRBD1 aligns across 8 bases. Per the germline V gene, CDR1 is MNHNS and CDR2 is SASEGT. V lost 4 bases, J lost 3 bases, and 5 bases stayed unmatched. CDR3 length: 15 amino acids. This chain's CDR3 is CASSGGQGLYNEQFF. Written as DNA, the CDR3 is TGTGCCAGCAGTGGTGGACAGGGACTCTACAATGAGCAGTTCTTC.

The genes are TRBV9 and TRBJ1-3; perhaps TRBD1 as D (5 bases). Germline CDR1 is SGDLS and CDR2 is YYNGEE. Trimming removed 7 bases at V and 1 base at J, with 18 bases between. This CDR3 spans 16 amino acids. Here the CDR3 DNA reads TGTGCCAGCGGAACCGACAGTTTTTTTTCTGGAAACACCATATATTTT. Protein sequence: CASGTDSFFSGNTIYF.

The chain carries TRBV30 and TRBJ2-2, with D perhaps TRBD2 (6 bases). The germline V gene has CDR1 GTSNPN and CDR2 SVGIG (reference sequence). The CDR3 has 15 residues. V was cut by 8 bases and J by 9 bases, with 25 bases left in between. The CDR3 DNA follows: TGTGCCGGAAACCCAGGGTGGGGCGGGACCAGGGAGCTGTTTTTT. Its protein product is CAGNPGWGGTRELFF.

The chain links TRBV11-3 to TRBJ2-3; 12 bases are a match to TRBD1. This CDR3 region has 15 residues. Unmatched junction bases numbered 4, after V lost 2 bases and J lost 7 bases. The germline CDR1 and CDR2 sequences are SGHNT and YENEEA. The CDR3 here is CASSLPGQGANTQYF. For the CDR3, the DNA is TGTGCCAGCAGCTTACCGGGACAGGGGGCTAATACGCAGTATTTT.

The rearrangement uses TRBV6-6 and TRBJ2-1; 8 bases agree with TRBD2. The V segment lost 5 bases and the J segment 7 bases; nucleotides outside the gene matches: 13. The CDR3 has 16 residues. CDR1 is MNHNY and CDR2 is SVGAGI in the germline V gene (reference sequence). CDR3 nucleotide sequence: TGTGCCAGCAGTCGGGGCGTGGCTAGCGGGCGGAATGAGCAGTTCTTC. Translated: CASSRGVASGRNEQFF.

V gene TRBV4-3 combines with J gene TRBJ2-2; 7 bases agree with TRBD1. V trimming: 0 bases; J trimming: 5 bases; junction bases outside the gene matches: 9. Germline V gene sequence: CDR1 LGHNA, CDR2 YSLEER. There are 17 residues in the CDR3. CDR3 nucleotides: TGCGCCAGCAGCCAAGACCTGGGGCAGGGGGTTACCGGGGAGCTGTTTTTT. Residues: CASSQDLGQGVTGELFF.

This clone was seen a single time. This rearrangement joins TRBV19 to TRBJ1-3; D perhaps matches TRBD1 (5 bases). Germline loops: CDR1 LNHDA, CDR2 SQIVND (reference sequence). The CDR3 has 14 residues. V lost 7 bases to trimming and J lost 8 bases, with 18 bases between them. The CDR3: CASNPRDLEDTIYF. CDR3 sequence (DNA): TGTGCCAGTAACCCCCGGGACTTAGAGGACACCATATATTTT.

This sequence joins TRBV5-1 and TRBJ1-1; 7 bases are shared with TRBD1. The V segment lost 4 bases and the J segment 8 bases; nucleotides outside the gene matches: 5. Germline V gene data show CDR1 as SGHRS and CDR2 as YFSETQ. This CDR3 is 12 amino acids long. The CDR3 sequence: CASSNPGGEAFF. The DNA for the CDR3 is TGCGCCAGCAGCAACCCAGGGGGAGAAGCTTTCTTT.

This chain connects TRBV6-5 to TRBJ1-4; D unclear. V lost 6 bases, J lost 0 bases, and 5 bases lay in between. The length of the CDR3 is 13 residues. Germline V gene lookup returns CDR1 MNHEY and CDR2 SVGAGI. The chain's CDR3 is CASSITTNEKLFF. DNA for the CDR3: TGTGCCAGCAGCATCACAACTAATGAAAAACTGTTTTTT.